This note documents a single T cell receptor (beta chain) sequence. These data come from a study of blood T cell repertoires in COVID-19. Study details: Acute-phase and convalescent COVID-19 samples originated in the United States, Italy and Spain. Sample material is recorded as cDNA or gDNA derived from T cells, B-cell-depleted T cells, or PBMCs.

The CDR3 sequence is 14 residues long. Per the germline V gene, CDR1 is SGHTA and CDR2 is FQGNSA. The V segment lost 5 bases and the J segment 1 base; nucleotides outside the gene matches: 1. Study processing details: Reference gene primer amplification gave nucleated cell count estimates. Clones were read by immunoSEQ multiplex PCR, and TCRdb kept only the in-frame ones, dropping some. V, J and clone size were drawn from that table, and D and trimming were deduced from the DNA. The data show 300,000 to 500,000 clones, 85% to 90% seen once. Sequenced material: PBMCs or T cells enriched from blood (not recorded which). This TCR came from a woman aged 25 to 45 with acute COVID-19. The rearrangement uses TRBV7-2 and TRBJ1-2, with 10 bases fitting TRBD1. CDR3 sequence reads: CASSRDRGNYGYTF. The DNA of the CDR3 is TGTGCCAGCAGCCGGGACAGGGGTAACTATGGCTACACCTTC.